Presented here are 5 T cell receptor beta chains from one specimen sequenced in a study of blood T cell repertoires in COVID-19. Profiled with immunoSEQ multiplex PCR; TCRdb holds only in-frame clones, not every one. The repertoire holds about 170,000 clones, with over 85% as singletons. The sample taken for sequencing was peripheral blood. The receptors were gathered from a woman between 45 and 65 years old with acute or convalescent COVID-19.

The rearrangement joins TRBV12-3 or TRBV12-4 to TRBJ1-4, with a weak D call TRBD1 (5 bases). This CDR3 is built from 13 residues. The ends were cut back, 3 bases at V and 11 bases at J, with 13 bases in the middle. CDR3: CASSLMSQGKLFF. DNA for the CDR3: TGTGCCAGCAGTTTGATGAGCCAGGGCAAACTGTTTTTT.

This clone was detected only a few times. The genes are TRBV27 and TRBJ2-3; 8 bases align to TRBD2. The germline gives CDR1 MNHEY, CDR2 SMNVEV (reference sequence). Trimming at V came to 4 bases and at J to 7 bases, leaving 13 bases not matched to a gene. The CDR3 covers 16 residues. The CDR3 sequence: CASSSPLAAKIYTQYF. CDR3 DNA: TGTGCCAGCAGTTCTCCACTAGCGGCCAAGATATATACGCAGTATTTT.

V usage is TRBV7-2 and J usage is TRBJ1-2; 7 positions match TRBD1. The CDR3 is made up of 14 amino acids. Germline V gene lookup returns CDR1 SGHTA and CDR2 FQGNSA. Trimming took 2 bases from V and 4 from J; bases not matched to a gene: 4. CDR3 bases: TGTGCCAGCAGCTTACCGACAGGGACCTATGGCTACACCTTC. Amino acid sequence: CASSLPTGTYGYTF.

V is TRBV2 and J is TRBJ1-2; 7 nucleotides align to TRBD1. V gave up 7 bases and J gave up 1 base; unmatched junction bases: 6. This CDR3 is 14 amino acids long. CDR1 is SNHLY and CDR2 is FYNNEI in the germline V gene. DNA for the CDR3: TGTGCCAGCATCGAGGACAGGTATAACTATGGCTACACCTTC. Translation: CASIEDRYNYGYTF.

The V gene is TRBV7-9, the J gene TRBJ2-7; D is unclear. Germline-derived CDR1 and CDR2 are SEHNR and FQNEAQ (reference sequence). The CDR3 length is 12 residues. V was pared by 5 bases and J by 5 bases, with 10 bases between. The CDR3: CASSELSDEQYF. The CDR3, as DNA: TGTGCCAGCAGCGAACTCAGCGACGAGCAGTACTTC.